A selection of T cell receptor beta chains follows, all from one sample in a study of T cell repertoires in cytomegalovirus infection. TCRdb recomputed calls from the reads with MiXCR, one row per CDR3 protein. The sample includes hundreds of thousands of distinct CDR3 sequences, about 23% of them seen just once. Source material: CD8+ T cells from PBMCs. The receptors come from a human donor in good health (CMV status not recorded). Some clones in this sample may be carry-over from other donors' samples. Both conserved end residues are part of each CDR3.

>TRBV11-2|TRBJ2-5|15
CASSLEPGPRETQYF
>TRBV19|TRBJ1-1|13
CASRTGVWTEAFF
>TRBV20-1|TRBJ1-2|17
CSVRAHGQGKENYGYTF
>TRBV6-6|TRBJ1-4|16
CASSYTSILGNEKLFF
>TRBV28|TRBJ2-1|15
CASSPTLEGSNEQFF
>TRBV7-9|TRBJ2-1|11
CASSLDREQFF
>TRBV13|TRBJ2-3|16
CASSASSGEDPDTQYF
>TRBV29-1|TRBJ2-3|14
CSIVGPGRSDTQYF
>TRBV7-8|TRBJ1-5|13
CASSLAQNQPQHF
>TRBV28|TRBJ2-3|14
CASTLGGAKDTQYF
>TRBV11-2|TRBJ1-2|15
CASSLGGPRVDGYTF
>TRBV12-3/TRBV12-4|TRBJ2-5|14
CASSLAVYQETQYF
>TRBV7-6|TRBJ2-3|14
CASRGGASTDTQYF
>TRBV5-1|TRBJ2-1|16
CASSRTSGGGYNEQFF
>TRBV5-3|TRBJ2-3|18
CASSPPGLAGGNTDTQYF
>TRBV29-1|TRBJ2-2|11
CSVAITGELFF
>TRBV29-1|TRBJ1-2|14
CSADPRDRAGGYTF
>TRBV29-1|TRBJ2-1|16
CSVLGPSGGAYNEQFF
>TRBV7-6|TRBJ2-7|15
CASGLAASGNYEQYF
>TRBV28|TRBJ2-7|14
CASSLGDASYEQYF
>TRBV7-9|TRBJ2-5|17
CASSLANGGRNQETQYF
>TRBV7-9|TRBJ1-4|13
CASRPTGAEKLFF
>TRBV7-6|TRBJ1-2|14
CASTPGTGHYGYTF
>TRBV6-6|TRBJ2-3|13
CASHGTGLTTQYF
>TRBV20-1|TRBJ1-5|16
CSALLRDRDSNQPQHF
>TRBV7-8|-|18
CASVIRSSGTPDRGTQHF
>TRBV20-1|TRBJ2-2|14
CSASWGVNTGELFF
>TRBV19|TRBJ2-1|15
CASSGEIGYHNEQFF
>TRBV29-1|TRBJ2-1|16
CSVEGLVALSYNEQFF
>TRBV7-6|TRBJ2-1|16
CASSPRYRGFVDEQFF
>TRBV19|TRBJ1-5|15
CASTDGLYSNQPQHF
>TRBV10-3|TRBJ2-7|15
CAISSISARGNEQYF
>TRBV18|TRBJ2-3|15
CASSPPQGRTDTQYF
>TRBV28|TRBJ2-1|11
CASSVRDEQFF
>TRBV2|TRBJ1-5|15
CASSELGTENQPQHF
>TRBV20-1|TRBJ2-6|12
CSAHAGANVLTF
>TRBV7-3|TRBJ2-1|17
CASSLTGQPSSYNEQFF
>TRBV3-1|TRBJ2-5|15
CASSQEKRGQETQYF
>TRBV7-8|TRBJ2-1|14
CASSFQGPGGKQFF